The clone carrying this T cell receptor (beta chain) was seen more than once but under ten times. This sample stems from a study of beta chain features in type 1 diabetes. Of the isolated RNA, all was reverse transcribed, and so the sequenced material was expressed TCRB transcripts. Produced via immunoSEQ multiplex PCR; TCRdb's table is partial and in-frame only. The table includes hundreds of thousands of clones, 14% detected once. The TCR was taken from a man aged 25-45 years in good health. Sequences were obtained from central memory CD4+ T cells from blood.

The CDR3 sequence is CASSPDLIDRADGYTF. Written as DNA, the CDR3 is TGTGCCAGCAGCCCAGACCTCATTGACAGGGCAGACGGCTACACCTTC. The rearrangement uses TRBV5-4 and TRBJ1-2, with 7 positions matching TRBD1. Per the germline V gene, CDR1 is SGHNT and CDR2 is YYREEE (reference sequence). The CDR3 is 16 residues long. The V segment lost 4 bases and the J segment 8 bases; nucleotides outside the gene matches: 17.